The sequence of this T cell receptor beta chain was determined in a study of early T cells in non-severe SARS-CoV-2 infection. The wider study: The study sequenced bulk RNA from unsorted whole blood, with chains unpaired.

Via MiXCR, TCRdb re-called the 5' RACE reads, giving one row per CDR3 protein. The profile shows over 75,000 distinct CDR3 sequences, around 13% of them singletons. This clonotype was seen repeatedly, ten times or more. This CDR3 region has 13 residues. Per germline, CDR1 SGHVS and CDR2 FNYEAQ. V was pared by 3 bases and J by 6 bases, with 12 bases between. This clonotype was obtained from an adult who was a healthcare worker with PCR-confirmed SARS-CoV-2 infection or an uninfected control (not recorded which). This chain joins TRBV7-6 and TRBJ2-7; the D call may be TRBD1 or TRBD2 (5 bases each). Sequencing was performed on whole blood. In DNA, the CDR3 is TGTGCCAGCAGCTTTCAGGGTGAGGGCGAGCAGTACTTC. This gives the protein CASSFQGEGEQYF.